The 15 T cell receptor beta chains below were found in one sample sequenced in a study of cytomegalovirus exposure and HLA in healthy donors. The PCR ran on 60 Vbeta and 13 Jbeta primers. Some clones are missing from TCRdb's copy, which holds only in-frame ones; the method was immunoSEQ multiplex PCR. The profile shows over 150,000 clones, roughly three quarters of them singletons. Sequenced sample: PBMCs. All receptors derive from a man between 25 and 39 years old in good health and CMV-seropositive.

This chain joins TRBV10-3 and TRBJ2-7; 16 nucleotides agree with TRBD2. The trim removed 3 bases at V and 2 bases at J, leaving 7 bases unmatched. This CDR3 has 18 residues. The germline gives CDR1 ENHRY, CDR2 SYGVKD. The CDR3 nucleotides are TGTGCCATCAGTGAACCGGGACTAGCGGGAGGGAGTGCCTACGAGCAGTACTTC. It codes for CAISEPGLAGGSAYEQYF.

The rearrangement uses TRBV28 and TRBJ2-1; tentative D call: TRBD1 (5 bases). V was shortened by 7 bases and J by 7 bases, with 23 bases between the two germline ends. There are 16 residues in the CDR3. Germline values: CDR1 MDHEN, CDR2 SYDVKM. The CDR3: CASNPMGQGGRNEQFF. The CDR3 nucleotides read TGTGCCAGCAACCCTATGGGGCAGGGTGGTAGGAATGAGCAGTTCTTC. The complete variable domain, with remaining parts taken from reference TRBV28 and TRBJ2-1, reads DVKVTQSSRYLVKRTGEKVFLECVQDMDHENMFWYRQDPGLGLRLIYFSYDVKMKEKGDIPEGYSVSREKKERFSLILESASTNQTSMYLCASNPMGQGGRNEQFFGPGTRLTVL.

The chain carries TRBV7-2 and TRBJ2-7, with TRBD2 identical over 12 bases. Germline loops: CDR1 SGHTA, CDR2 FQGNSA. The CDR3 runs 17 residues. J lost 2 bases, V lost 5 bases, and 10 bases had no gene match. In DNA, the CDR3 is TGTGCCAGCAGCCCCAGGGGCGGGACTAGCGGGCCCTACGAGCAGTACTTC. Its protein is CASSPRGGTSGPYEQYF.

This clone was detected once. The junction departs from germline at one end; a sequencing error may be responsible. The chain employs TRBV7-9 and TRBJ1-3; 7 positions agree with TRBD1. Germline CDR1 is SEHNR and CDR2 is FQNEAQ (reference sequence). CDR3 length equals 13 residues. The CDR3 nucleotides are TGTTCCAGCAGCCCACAGGGGGGAAACACCATATATTTT. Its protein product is CSSSPQGGNTIYF.

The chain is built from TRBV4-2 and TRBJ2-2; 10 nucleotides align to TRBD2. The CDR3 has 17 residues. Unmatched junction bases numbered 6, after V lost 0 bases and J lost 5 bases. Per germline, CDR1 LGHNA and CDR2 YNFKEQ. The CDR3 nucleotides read TGTGCCAGCAGCCAAGAAGGTCCTAGCGGGAGTACCGGGGAGCTGTTTTTT. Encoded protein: CASSQEGPSGSTGELFF.

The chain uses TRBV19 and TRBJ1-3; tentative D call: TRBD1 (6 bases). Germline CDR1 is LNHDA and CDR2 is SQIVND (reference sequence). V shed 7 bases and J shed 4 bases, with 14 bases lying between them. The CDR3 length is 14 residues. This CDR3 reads CASIRGGSGNTIYF. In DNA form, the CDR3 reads TGTGCCAGTATCCGAGGGGGAAGCGGAAACACCATATATTTT.

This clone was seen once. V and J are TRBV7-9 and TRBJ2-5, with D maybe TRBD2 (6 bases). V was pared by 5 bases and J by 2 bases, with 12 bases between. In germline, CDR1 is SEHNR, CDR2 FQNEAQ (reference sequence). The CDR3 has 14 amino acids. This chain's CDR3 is CASSLRTNQETQYF. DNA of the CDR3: TGTGCCAGCAGCCTACGGACTAATCAAGAGACCCAGTACTTC.

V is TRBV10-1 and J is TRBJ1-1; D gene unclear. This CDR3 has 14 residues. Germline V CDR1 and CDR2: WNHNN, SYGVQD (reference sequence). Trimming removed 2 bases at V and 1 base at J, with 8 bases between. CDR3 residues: CASSENVKNTEAFF. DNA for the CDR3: TGCGCCAGCAGTGAGAATGTAAAGAACACTGAAGCTTTCTTT.

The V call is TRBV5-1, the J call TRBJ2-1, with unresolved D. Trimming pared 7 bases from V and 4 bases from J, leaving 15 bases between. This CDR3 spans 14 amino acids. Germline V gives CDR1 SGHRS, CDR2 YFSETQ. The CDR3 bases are TGCGCCAGCGGCCCTTCCAACAGATACAATGAGCAGTTCTTC. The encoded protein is CASGPSNRYNEQFF.

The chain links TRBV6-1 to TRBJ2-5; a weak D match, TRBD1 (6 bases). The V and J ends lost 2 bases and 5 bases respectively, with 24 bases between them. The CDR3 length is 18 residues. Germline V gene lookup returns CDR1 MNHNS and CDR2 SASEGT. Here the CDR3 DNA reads TGTGCCAGCAGTGAATTTGTCTTGAGACAGGTTGGGGATGAGACCCAGTACTTC. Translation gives CASSEFVLRQVGDETQYF.

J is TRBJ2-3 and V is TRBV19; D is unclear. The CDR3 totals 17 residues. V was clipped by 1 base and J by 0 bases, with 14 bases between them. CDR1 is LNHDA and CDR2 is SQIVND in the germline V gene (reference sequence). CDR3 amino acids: CASSIGGNLPSTDTQYF. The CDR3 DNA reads TGTGCCAGTAGTATAGGAGGCAACCTCCCTAGCACAGATACGCAGTATTTT.

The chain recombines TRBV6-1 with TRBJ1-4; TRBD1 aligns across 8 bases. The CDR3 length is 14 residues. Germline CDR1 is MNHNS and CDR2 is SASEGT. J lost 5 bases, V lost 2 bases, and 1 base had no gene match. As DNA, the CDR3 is TGTGCCAGCAGTGAATGGACAGGGAATGAAAAACTGTTTTTT. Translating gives CASSEWTGNEKLFF.

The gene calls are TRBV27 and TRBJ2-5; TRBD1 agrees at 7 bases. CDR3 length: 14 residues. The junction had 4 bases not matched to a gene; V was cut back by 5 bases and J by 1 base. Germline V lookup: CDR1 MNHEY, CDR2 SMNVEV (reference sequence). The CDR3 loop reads CASSETGVQETQYF. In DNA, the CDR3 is TGTGCCAGCAGTGAAACAGGGGTCCAAGAGACCCAGTACTTC.

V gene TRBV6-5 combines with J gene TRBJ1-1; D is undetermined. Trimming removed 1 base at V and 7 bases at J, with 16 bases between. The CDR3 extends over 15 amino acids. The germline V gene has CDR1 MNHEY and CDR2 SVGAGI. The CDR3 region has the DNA TGTGCCAGCAGTTACTTGACCCCGGGGAGAAGTGAAGCTTTCTTT. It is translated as CASSYLTPGRSEAFF.

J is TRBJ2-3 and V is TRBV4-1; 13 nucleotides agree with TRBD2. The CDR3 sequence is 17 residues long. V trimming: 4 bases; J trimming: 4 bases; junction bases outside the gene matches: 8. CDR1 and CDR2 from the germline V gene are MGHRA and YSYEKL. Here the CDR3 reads CASSLGTSGKNSDTQYF. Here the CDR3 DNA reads TGCGCCAGCAGCCTCGGGACTAGCGGGAAGAATTCAGATACGCAGTATTTT.